Each of the 20 T cell receptor beta chains below was sequenced from the same sample in a study of T cells in Graves' hyperthyroidism and ophthalmopathy. TCR beta CDR3 region amplification was performed from RNA transcripts. An initial round of RT-PCR targeting the TCR CDR3 relied on the HTBI primer set. TCRdb re-called the multiplex PCR reads through MiXCR, storing one row per CDR3 protein. Here the sample spans more than 500,000 distinct CDR3 sequences, roughly 15% being singletons. The sequenced sample consisted of blood. The receptors derive from a woman aged 35 to 49 with Graves' ophthalmopathy.

This clonotype was recorded many times. The chain employs TRBV30 and TRBJ2-7; 8 bases are a match to TRBD1. Trimming at V came to 2 bases and at J to 5 bases, leaving 8 bases not matched to a gene. CDR1 and CDR2 from the germline V gene are GTSNPN and SVGIG (reference sequence). This CDR3 has 14 amino acids. CDR3 loop: CAWSTRQGAHEQYF. The CDR3 nucleotides are TGTGCCTGGAGTACTAGGCAGGGGGCCCACGAGCAGTACTTC. The complete variable domain, with remaining parts taken from reference TRBV30 and TRBJ2-7, reads SQTIHQWPATLVQPVGSPLSLECTVEGTSNPNLYWYRQAAGRGLQLLFYSVGIGQISSEVPQNLSASRPQDRQFILSSKKLLLSDSGFYLCAWSTRQGAHEQYFGPGTRLTVT.

This clonotype appeared many times. V and J are TRBV29-1 and TRBJ2-7; D is perhaps TRBD1 (6 bases). Germline-derived CDR1 and CDR2 are SQVTM and ANQGSEA. The CDR3 runs 11 residues. Trimming cost V 5 bases and J 5 bases, with 10 bases left between them. CDR3 sequence reads: CSVRTVDEQYF. CDR3 in DNA: TGCAGCGTTCGGACAGTGGACGAGCAGTACTTC.

This clonotype was detected many times. The chain carries TRBV20-1 and TRBJ2-7; D is ambiguous. Germline-derived CDR1 and CDR2 are DFQATT and SNEGSKA (reference sequence). V was pared by 6 bases and J by 3 bases, with 15 bases between. There are 13 residues in the CDR3. This CDR3 reads CSASRDNLYEQYF. Written as DNA, the CDR3 is TGCAGTGCCTCAAGGGATAACCTCTACGAGCAGTACTTC.

This clonotype was seen at least ten times. V is TRBV28 and J is TRBJ1-5; D is unresolved. Deletions cut 6 bases from V and 0 bases from J, with 9 bases between. The CDR3 runs to 14 residues. Germline V gives CDR1 MDHEN, CDR2 SYDVKM. DNA for the CDR3: TGTGCCAGCAGCTCACGGAATAGCAATCAGCCCCAGCATTTT. It specifies CASSSRNSNQPQHF. Full variable domain (rest looked up from reference TRBV28 and TRBJ1-5): DVKVTQSSRYLVKRTGEKVFLECVQDMDHENMFWYRQDPGLGLRLIYFSYDVKMKEKGDIPEGYSVSREKKERFSLILESASTNQTSMYLCASSSRNSNQPQHFGDGTRLSIL.

The chain has TRBV12-3 or TRBV12-4 and TRBJ1-3, with 8 bases aligning to TRBD1. V lost 8 bases and J lost 3; bases outside the gene matches: 3. This CDR3 contains 13 residues. The CDR3 reads CASRTGFGNTIYF. CDR3 sequence (DNA): TGTGCCAGCCGGACAGGGTTTGGAAACACCATATATTTT.

This clonotype has more than one count but fewer than ten. The chain employs TRBV7-9 and TRBJ1-3; TRBD1 aligns across 8 bases. V shed 3 bases, J shed 0 bases, and the junction held 1 base outside the gene matches. This CDR3 comprises 15 residues. From germline, CDR1 is SEHNR and CDR2 FQNEAQ (reference sequence). CDR3 sequence (DNA): TGTGCCAGCAGCTTCAGGGGGCCCTCTGGAAACACCATATATTTT. It yields the protein CASSFRGPSGNTIYF.

In its sample, this clonotype was seen many times. This chain links TRBV10-3 with TRBJ1-1, with 7 bases identical to TRBD1. Losses at the gene ends were 6 bases for V and 1 base for J; bases not matched to a gene: 5. Germline assignment: CDR1 ENHRY and CDR2 SYGVKD. The CDR3 contains 14 residues. The CDR3 sequence is CAIRTGTENTEAFF. The CDR3 DNA is TGTGCCATCAGAACCGGGACAGAGAACACTGAAGCTTTCTTT.

This clonotype was seen only a few times. The gene calls are TRBV11-2 and TRBJ1-1; perhaps TRBD1 as D (6 bases). CDR3 length equals 16 residues. Trimming took 8 bases from V and 3 from J, leaving 22 bases between them. Germline CDR1 is SGHAT and CDR2 is FQNNGV. This CDR3 is CASVLLAGGLDTEAFF. The CDR3, as DNA: TGTGCCAGCGTCCTCCTGGCCGGGGGGCTTGACACTGAAGCTTTCTTT.

This clonotype has a count of ten or more. An end of the junction differs from the germline gene, which may be a read error. The rearrangement links TRBV20-1 to TRBJ2-7; D might be TRBD1 (5 bases). The germline V gene has CDR1 DFQATT and CDR2 SNEGSKA (reference sequence). This CDR3 is built from 15 residues. CDR3 nucleotide sequence: TGCAGTGCTAGCCCCCCAGGGCTATCCTCCAACGAGCAGTACTTC. Its translation is CSASPPGLSSNEQYF.

This clonotype was observed at least ten times. The chain couples TRBV24-1 to TRBJ2-5, with TRBD2 identical over 10 bases. In germline, CDR1 is KGHDR, CDR2 SFDVKD. V gave up 3 bases and J gave up 5 bases; unmatched junction bases: 11. The CDR3 is made up of 17 amino acids. DNA for the CDR3: TGTGCCACCAGTGATCCCGGGCCTAGCGGGAGTGTGGAGACCCAGTACTTC. It yields the protein CATSDPGPSGSVETQYF.

The J gene is TRBJ2-7, the V gene TRBV6-2 or TRBV6-3, with 14 bases lining up with TRBD2. The length of the CDR3 is 18 residues. Germline assignment: CDR1 MNHEY and CDR2 SVGEGT. The V and J ends lost 1 base and 1 base, in that order; junction bases with no gene match: 6. In DNA, the CDR3 is TGTGCCAGCAGTTACTTGACTAGCGGGAGGGCCCTGTCCTACGAGCAGTACTTC. It encodes CASSYLTSGRALSYEQYF.

This clonotype has ten or more counts. J is TRBJ1-1 and V is TRBV15; perhaps TRBD1 as D (5 bases). Germline CDR1 reads LNHNV; CDR2 reads YYDKDF (reference sequence). Trimming stripped 0 bases from V and 2 bases from J, with 16 bases between. This CDR3 comprises 17 residues. The CDR3 spells CATSRDYGAALNTEAFF. CDR3 coding DNA: TGTGCCACCAGCAGAGATTACGGGGCAGCCTTAAACACTGAAGCTTTCTTT.

The chain is built from TRBV13 and TRBJ2-5; TRBD2 matches 10 bases. There are 19 residues in the CDR3. The ends lost 5 bases at V and 5 bases at J; junction bases unmatched: 20. Per germline, CDR1 PRHDT and CDR2 FYEKMQ (reference sequence). The DNA for the CDR3 is TGTGCCAGCAGCCTGACTAGCGGGTCGGGACTGGGAAAACTTGAGACCCAGTACTTC. This encodes CASSLTSGSGLGKLETQYF.

The chain recombines TRBV2 with TRBJ1-1, with D hard to call. Germline V lookup: CDR1 SNHLY, CDR2 FYNNEI. V was clipped by 7 bases and J by 1 base, with 7 bases between them. This CDR3 has 12 amino acids. DNA of the CDR3: TGTGCCAGCACCGGAGAGAACACTGAAGCTTTCTTT. Amino acids: CASTGENTEAFF. The whole variable domain, filled in from reference TRBV2 and TRBJ1-1, reads EPEVTQTPSHQVTQMGQEVILRCVPISNHLYFYWYRQILGQKVEFLVSFYNNEISEKSEIFDDQFSVERPDGSNFTLKIRSTKLEDSAMYFCASTGENTEAFFGQGTRLTVV.

This clonotype occurred many times. The chain is built from TRBV29-1 and TRBJ2-7; 11 positions match TRBD2. The CDR3 covers 15 residues. Germline loops: CDR1 SQVTM, CDR2 ANQGSEA. V was clipped by 1 base and J by 4 bases; unmatched bases: 6. This CDR3 reads CSVEALAGGWYEQYF. The CDR3 bases are TGCAGCGTTGAAGCTCTAGCGGGAGGCTGGTACGAGCAGTACTTC.

This clonotype has at least ten counts. The gene calls are TRBV20-1 and TRBJ2-7; D is perhaps TRBD2 (6 bases). CDR3 length equals 14 residues. Germline V lookup: CDR1 DFQATT, CDR2 SNEGSKA (reference sequence). Trimming cost V 5 bases and J 3 bases, with 17 bases left between them. CDR3 DNA sequence: TGCAGTGCTCGGGGGACTGGAACCCTCTACGAGCAGTACTTC. Its translation is CSARGTGTLYEQYF.

This clonotype has a handful of counts. The chain recombines TRBV11-2 with TRBJ2-2; D is unclear. In germline, CDR1 is SGHAT, CDR2 FQNNGV. The CDR3 has 16 residues. With 3 bases removed from V and 6 bases from J, the gap between germline ends came to 17 bases. CDR3 bases: TGTGCCAGCAGCTTCAGGATAGCCCAGCCCCCCGGGGAGCTGTTTTTT. Translated, it gives CASSFRIAQPPGELFF.

This clonotype was picked up many times. V and J are TRBV7-8 and TRBJ1-2; D ambiguous. Trimming cost V 4 bases and J 2 bases, with 8 bases left between them. CDR3 size: 13 residues. Per germline, CDR1 SGHVS and CDR2 FQNEAQ. CDR3 region: CASSYRRNYGYTF. The DNA for the CDR3 is TGTGCCAGCAGCTATCGGCGGAACTATGGCTACACCTTC.

The chain employs TRBV19 and TRBJ2-5; 7 nucleotides agree with TRBD2. V lost 3 bases, J lost 1 base, and 5 bases stayed unmatched. The CDR3 has 15 residues. Per the germline V gene, CDR1 is LNHDA and CDR2 is SQIVND (reference sequence). CDR3 loop: CASSMRGSPQETQYF. CDR3 bases: TGTGCCAGTAGTATGCGCGGGAGTCCCCAAGAGACCCAGTACTTC.

In this sample, this clonotype turned up many times. The chain recombines TRBV12-3 or TRBV12-4 with TRBJ2-5, with D possibly matching TRBD1 (6 bases). V was clipped by 6 bases and J by 4 bases, with 15 bases between them. This CDR3 is 14 amino acids long. The CDR3 is CASSQNRVRETQYF. The CDR3 nucleotides are TGTGCCAGCAGCCAGAACAGGGTACGAGAGACCCAGTACTTC.